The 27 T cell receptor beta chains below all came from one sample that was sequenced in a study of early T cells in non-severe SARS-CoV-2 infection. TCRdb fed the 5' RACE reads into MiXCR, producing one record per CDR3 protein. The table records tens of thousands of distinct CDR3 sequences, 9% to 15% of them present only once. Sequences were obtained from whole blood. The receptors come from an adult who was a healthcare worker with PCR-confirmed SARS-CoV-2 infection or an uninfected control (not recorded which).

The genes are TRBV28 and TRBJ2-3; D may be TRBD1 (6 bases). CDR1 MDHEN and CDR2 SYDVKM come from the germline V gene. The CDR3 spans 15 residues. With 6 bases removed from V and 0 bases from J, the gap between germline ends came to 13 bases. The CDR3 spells CASRPDQGSTDTQYF. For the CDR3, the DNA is TGTGCCAGCAGGCCAGACCAGGGGAGCACAGATACGCAGTATTTT. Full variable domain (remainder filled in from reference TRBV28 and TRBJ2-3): DVKVTQSSRYLVKRTGEKVFLECVQDMDHENMFWYRQDPGLGLRLIYFSYDVKMKEKGDIPEGYSVSREKKERFSLILESASTNQTSMYLCASRPDQGSTDTQYFGPGTRLTVL.

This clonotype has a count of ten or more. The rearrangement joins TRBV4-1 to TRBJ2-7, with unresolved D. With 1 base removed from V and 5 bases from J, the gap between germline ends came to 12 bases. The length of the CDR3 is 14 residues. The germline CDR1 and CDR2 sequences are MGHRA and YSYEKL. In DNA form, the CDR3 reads TGCGCCAGCAGCCAAGGCAGGACGAAACACGAGCAGTACTTC. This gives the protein CASSQGRTKHEQYF.

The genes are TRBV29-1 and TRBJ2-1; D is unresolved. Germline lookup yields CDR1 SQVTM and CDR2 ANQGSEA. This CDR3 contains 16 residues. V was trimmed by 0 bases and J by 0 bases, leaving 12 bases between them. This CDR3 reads CSVEERRRSSYNEQFF. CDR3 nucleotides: TGCAGCGTTGAAGAGAGGCGGCGTAGCTCCTACAATGAGCAGTTCTTC.

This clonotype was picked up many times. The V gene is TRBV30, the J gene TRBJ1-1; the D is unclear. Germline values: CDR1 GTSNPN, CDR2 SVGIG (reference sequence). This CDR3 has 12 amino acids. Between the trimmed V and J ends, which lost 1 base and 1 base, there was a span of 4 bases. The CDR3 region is CAWSDQNTEAFF. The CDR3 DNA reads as TGTGCCTGGAGTGATCAGAACACTGAAGCTTTCTTT.

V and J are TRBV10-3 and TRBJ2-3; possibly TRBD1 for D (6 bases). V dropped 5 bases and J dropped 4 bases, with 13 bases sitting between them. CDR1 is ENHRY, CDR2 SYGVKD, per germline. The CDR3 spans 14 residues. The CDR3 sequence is CAISLEQGADTQYF. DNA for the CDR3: TGTGCCATCAGTTTAGAACAGGGCGCAGATACGCAGTATTTT.

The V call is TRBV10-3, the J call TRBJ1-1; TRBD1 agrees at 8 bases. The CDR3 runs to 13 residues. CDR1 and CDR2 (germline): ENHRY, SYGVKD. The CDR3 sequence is CASQDRVGTEAFF. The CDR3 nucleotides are TGTGCTAGTCAGGACAGGGTGGGGACTGAAGCTTTCTTT.

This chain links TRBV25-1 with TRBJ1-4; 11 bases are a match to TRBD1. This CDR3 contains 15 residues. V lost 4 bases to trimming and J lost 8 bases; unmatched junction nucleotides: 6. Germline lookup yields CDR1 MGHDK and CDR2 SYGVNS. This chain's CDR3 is CASSGRGQGDEKLFF. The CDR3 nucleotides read TGTGCCAGCAGTGGCCGGGGACAGGGGGACGAAAAACTGTTTTTT.

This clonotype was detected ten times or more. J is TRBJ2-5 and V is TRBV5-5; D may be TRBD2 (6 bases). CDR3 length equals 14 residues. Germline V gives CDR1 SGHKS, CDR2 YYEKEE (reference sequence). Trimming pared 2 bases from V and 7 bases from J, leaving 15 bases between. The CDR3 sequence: CASSFLSRRGTQYF. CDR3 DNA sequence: TGTGCCAGCAGCTTTCTGAGTAGGCGGGGGACCCAGTACTTC.

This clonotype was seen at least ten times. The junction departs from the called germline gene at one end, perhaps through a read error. CDR3 DNA sequence: TGTGCTAGCAGCGGGGGGGCCGCAGAGACCCAGTACTTC. Translation: CASSGGAAETQYF. The chain uses TRBV7-7 and TRBJ2-5, with 10 bases lining up with TRBD2. Germline lookup yields CDR1 SSHAT and CDR2 FNYEAQ (reference sequence). The CDR3 runs to 13 residues.

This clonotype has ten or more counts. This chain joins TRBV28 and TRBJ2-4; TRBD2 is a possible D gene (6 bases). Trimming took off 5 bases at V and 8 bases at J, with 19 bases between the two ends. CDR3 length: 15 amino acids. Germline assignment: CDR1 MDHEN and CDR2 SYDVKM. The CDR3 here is CASSGRVGGGYIQYF. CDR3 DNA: TGTGCCAGCAGTGGGCGAGTGGGAGGAGGATACATTCAGTACTTC.

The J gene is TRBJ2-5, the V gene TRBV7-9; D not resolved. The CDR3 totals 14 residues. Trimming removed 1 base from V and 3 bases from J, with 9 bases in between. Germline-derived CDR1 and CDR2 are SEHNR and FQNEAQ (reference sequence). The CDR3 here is CASSLVGGEETQYF. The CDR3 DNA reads TGTGCCAGCAGCTTAGTGGGCGGAGAAGAGACCCAGTACTTC.

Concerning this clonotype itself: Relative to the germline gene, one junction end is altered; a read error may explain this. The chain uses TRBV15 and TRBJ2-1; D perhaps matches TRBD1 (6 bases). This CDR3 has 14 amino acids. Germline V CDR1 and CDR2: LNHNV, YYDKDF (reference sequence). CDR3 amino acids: CVTSTRQDRNEQFF. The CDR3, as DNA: TGTGTCACCAGCACCCGACAGGATCGGAATGAGCAGTTCTTC.

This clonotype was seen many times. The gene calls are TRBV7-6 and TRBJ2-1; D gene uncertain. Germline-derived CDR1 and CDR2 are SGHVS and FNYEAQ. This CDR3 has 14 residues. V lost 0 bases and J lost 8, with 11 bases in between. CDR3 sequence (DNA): TGTGCCAGCAGCTTAGCCCATAAAGTTGATGAGCAGTTCTTC. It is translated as CASSLAHKVDEQFF.

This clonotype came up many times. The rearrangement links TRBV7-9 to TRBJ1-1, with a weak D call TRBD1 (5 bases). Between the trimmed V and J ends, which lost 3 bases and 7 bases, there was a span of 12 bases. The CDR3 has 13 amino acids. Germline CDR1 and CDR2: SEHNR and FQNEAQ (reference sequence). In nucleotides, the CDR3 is TGTGCCAGCAGCTTGCGCGGGGGAGGTGAAGCTTTCTTT. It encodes CASSLRGGGEAFF.

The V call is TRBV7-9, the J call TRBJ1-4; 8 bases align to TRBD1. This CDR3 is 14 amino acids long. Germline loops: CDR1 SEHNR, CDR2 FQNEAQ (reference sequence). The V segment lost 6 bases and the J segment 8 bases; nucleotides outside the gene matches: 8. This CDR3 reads CASSLQGAGEKLFF. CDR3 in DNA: TGTGCCAGCAGTCTCCAGGGGGCAGGCGAAAAACTGTTTTTT.

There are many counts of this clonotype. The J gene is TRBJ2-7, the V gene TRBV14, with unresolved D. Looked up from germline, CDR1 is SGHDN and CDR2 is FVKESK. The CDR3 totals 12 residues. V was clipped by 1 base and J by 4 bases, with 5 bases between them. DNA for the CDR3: TGTGCCAGCAGCCAAGTGGGGTACGAGCAGTACTTC. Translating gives CASSQVGYEQYF.

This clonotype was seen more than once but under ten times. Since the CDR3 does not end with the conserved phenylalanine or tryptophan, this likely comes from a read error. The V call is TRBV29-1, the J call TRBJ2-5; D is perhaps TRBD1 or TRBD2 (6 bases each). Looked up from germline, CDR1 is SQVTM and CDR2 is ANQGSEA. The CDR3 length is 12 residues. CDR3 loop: CSCPGGGETQYL. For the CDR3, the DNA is TGCAGTTGCCCCGGGGGCGGGGAGACCCAGTACCTC.

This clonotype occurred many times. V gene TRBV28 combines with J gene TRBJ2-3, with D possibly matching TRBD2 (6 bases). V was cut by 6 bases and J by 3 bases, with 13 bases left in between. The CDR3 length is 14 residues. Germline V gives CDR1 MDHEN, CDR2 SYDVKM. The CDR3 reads CASSRAGTTDTQYF. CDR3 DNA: TGTGCCAGCAGCCGAGCGGGCACAACAGATACGCAGTATTTT.

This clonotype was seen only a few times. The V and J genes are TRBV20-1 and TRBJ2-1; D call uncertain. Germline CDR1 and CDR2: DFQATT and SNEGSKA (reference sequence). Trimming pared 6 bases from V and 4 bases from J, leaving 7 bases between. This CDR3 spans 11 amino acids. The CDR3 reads CSALAYNEQFF. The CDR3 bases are TGCAGTGCCCTTGCGTACAATGAGCAGTTCTTC.

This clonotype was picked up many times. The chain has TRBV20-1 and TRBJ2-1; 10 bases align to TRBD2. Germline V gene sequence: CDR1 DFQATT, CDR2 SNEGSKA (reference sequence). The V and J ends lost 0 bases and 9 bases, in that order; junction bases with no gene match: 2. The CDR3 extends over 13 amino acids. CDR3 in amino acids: CSARDTSGIEQFF. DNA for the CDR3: TGCAGTGCTAGAGATACTAGCGGGATTGAGCAGTTCTTC.

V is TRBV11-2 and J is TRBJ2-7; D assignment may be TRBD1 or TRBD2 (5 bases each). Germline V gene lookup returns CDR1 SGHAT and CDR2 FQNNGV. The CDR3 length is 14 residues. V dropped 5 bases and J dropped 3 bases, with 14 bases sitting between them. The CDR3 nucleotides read TGTGCCAGCAGCGCCGGGACCGTCTACTACGAGCAGTACTTC. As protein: CASSAGTVYYEQYF.

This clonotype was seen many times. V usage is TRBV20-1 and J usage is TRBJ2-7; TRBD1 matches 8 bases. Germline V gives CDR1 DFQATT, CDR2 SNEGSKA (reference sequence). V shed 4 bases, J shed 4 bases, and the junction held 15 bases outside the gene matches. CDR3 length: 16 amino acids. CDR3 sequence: CSANPGVGQALYEQYF. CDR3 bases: TGCAGTGCTAACCCCGGGGTGGGACAGGCACTTTACGAGCAGTACTTC.

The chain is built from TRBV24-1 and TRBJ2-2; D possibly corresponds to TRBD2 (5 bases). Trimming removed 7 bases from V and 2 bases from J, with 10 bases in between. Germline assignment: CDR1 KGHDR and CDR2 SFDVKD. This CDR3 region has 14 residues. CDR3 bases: TGTGCCACCAGAATGGGAGCAAACACCGGGGAGCTGTTTTTT. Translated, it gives CATRMGANTGELFF.

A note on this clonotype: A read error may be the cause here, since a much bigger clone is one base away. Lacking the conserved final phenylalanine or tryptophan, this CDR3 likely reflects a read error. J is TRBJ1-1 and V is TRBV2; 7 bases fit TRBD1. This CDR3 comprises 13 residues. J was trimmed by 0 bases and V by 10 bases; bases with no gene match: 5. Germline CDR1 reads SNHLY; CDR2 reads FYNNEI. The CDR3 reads CATQGGMNTEAFS. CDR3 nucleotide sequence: TGTGCCACCCAGGGGGGCATGAACACTGAAGCTTTCTCT.

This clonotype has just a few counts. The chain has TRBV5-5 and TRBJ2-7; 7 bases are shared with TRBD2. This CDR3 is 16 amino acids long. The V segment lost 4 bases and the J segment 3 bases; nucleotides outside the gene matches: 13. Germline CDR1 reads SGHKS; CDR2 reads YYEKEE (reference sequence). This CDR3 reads CASSNRDYPGFYEQYF. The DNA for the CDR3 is TGTGCCAGCAGCAACCGGGACTACCCGGGGTTCTACGAGCAGTACTTC.

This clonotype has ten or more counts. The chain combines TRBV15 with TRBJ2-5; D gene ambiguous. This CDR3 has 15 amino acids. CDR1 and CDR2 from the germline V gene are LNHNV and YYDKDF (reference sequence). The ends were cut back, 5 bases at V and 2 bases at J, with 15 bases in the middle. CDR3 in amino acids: CATSSLRQRQETQYF. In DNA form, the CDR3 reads TGTGCCACCAGCTCACTTCGGCAGCGTCAAGAGACCCAGTACTTC.

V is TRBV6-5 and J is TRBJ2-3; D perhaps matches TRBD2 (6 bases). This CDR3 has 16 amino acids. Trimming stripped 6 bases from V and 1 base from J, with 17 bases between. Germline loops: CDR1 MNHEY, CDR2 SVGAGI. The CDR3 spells CASSQDSGVGTDTQYF. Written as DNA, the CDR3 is TGTGCCAGCAGCCAAGATTCGGGGGTCGGCACAGATACGCAGTATTTT.